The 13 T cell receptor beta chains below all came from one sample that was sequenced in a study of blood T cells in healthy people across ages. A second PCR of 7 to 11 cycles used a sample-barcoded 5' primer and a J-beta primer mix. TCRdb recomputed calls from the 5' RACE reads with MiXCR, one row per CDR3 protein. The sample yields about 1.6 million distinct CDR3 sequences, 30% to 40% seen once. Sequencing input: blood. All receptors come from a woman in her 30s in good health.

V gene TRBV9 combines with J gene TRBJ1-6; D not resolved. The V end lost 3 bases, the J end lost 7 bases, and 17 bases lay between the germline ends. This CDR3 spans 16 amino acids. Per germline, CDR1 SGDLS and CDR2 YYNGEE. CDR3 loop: CASSARMDRRNSPLHF. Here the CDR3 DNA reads TGTGCCAGCAGCGCCCGAATGGATAGACGAAATTCACCCCTCCACTTT.

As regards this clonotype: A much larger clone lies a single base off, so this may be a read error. CDR3 region: CASSQVVGLAGGNQETQYF. The CDR3 DNA is TGCGCCAGCAGCCAAGTGGTAGGACTAGCGGGAGGGAACCAAGAGACCCAGTACTTC. The V call is TRBV4-1, the J call TRBJ2-5, with 15 bases fitting TRBD2. CDR3 length equals 19 residues. CDR1 and CDR2 from the germline V gene are MGHRA and YSYEKL. Trimming removed 1 base from V and 0 bases from J; junction bases left unmatched: 6.

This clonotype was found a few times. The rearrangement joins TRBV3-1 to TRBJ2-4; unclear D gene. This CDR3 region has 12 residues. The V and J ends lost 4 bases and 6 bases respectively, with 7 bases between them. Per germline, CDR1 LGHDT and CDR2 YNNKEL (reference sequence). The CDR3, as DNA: TGTGCCAGCAGCCCGCCCGGAAACATTCAGTACTTC. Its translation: CASSPPGNIQYF.

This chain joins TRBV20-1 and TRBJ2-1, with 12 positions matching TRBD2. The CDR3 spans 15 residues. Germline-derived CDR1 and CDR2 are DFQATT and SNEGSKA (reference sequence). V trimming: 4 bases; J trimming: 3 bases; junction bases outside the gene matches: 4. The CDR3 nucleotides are TGCAGTGCTACTAGCGGGAGGGCCAACTACAATGAGCAGTTCTTC. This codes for CSATSGRANYNEQFF.

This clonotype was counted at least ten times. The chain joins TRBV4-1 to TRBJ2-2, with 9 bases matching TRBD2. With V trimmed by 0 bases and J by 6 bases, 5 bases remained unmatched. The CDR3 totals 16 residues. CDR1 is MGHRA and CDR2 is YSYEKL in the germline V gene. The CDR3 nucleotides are TGCGCCAGCAGCCAAGATAGTAGCGGGAGTGCCGGGGAGCTGTTTTTT. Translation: CASSQDSSGSAGELFF.

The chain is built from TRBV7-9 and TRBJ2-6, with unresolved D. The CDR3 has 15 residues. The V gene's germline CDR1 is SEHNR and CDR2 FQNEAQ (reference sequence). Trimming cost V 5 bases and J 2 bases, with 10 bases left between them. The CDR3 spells CASSPRIPGANVLTF. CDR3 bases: TGTGCCAGCAGCCCACGGATCCCTGGGGCCAACGTCCTGACTTTC.

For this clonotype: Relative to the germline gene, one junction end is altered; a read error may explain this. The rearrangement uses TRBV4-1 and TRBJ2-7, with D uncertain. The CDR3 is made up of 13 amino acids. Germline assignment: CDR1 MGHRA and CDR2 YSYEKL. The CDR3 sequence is CASSHRRSYGQYF. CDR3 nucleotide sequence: TGCGCCAGCAGCCACCGACGGAGCTACGGGCAGTACTTC.

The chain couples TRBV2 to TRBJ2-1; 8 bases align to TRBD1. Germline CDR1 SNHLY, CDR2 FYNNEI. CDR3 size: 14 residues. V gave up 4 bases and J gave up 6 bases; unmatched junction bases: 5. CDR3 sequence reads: CASSGQGTINEQFF. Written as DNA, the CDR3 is TGTGCCAGCAGTGGACAGGGGACGATCAATGAGCAGTTCTTC. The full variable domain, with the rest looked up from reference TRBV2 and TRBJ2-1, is EPEVTQTPSHQVTQMGQEVILRCVPISNHLYFYWYRQILGQKVEFLVSFYNNEISEKSEIFDDQFSVERPDGSNFTLKIRSTKLEDSAMYFCASSGQGTINEQFFGPGTRLTVL.

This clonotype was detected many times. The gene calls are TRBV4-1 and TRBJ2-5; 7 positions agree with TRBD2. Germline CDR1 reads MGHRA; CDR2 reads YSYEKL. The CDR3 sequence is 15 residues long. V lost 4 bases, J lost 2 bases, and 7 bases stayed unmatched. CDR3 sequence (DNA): TGCGCCAGCAGCCCCCCGGCGGGGGAGCAAGAGACCCAGTACTTC. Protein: CASSPPAGEQETQYF.

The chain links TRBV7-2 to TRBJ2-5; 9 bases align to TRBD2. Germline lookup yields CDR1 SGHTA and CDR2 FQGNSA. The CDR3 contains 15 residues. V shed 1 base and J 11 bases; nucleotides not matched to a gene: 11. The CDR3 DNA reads TGTGCCAGCAGCTTAGAATGGGGACTAGCAAACGGGCAGTACTTC. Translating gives CASSLEWGLANGQYF.

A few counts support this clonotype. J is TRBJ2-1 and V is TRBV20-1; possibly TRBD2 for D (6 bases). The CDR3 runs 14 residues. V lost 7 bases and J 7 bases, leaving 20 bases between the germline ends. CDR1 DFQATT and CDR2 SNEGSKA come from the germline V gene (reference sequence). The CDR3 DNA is TGCAGTGTGGGAGGAGGGTCCTTCGGGAATGAGCAGTTCTTC. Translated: CSVGGGSFGNEQFF.

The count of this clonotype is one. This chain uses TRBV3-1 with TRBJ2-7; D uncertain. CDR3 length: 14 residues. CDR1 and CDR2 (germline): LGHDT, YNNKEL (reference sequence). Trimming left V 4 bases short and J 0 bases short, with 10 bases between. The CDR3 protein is CASSRHRTSYEQYF. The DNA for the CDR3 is TGTGCCAGCAGCCGTCACAGAACCTCCTACGAGCAGTACTTC.

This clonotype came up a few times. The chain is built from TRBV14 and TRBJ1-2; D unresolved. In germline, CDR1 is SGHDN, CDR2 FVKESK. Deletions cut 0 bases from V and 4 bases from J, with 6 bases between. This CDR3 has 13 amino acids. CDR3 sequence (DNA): TGTGCCAGCAGCCAAGATCACAGCTATGGCTACACCTTC. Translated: CASSQDHSYGYTF.